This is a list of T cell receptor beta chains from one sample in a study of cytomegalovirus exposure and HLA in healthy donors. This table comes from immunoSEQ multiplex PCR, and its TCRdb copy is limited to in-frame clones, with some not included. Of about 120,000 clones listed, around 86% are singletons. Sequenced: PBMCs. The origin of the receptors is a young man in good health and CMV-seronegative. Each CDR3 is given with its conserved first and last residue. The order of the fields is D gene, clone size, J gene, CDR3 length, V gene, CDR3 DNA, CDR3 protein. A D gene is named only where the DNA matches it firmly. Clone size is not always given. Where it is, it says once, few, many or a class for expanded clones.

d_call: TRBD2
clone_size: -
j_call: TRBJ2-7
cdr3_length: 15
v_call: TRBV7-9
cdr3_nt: TGTGCCAGCGTGGCTAGCGGGGGGGCTGTCCACGAGCAGTACTTC
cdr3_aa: CASVASGGAVHEQYF

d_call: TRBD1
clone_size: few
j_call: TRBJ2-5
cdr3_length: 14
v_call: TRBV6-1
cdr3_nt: TGTGCCAGCAGCGCCGGGACAGGGGCAGAGACCCAGTACTTC
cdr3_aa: CASSAGTGAETQYF

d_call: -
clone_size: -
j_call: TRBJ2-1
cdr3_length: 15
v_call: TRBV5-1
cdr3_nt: TGCGCCAGCAGCTTACAGGGAGGGGGCTACAATGAGCAGTTCTTC
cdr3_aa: CASSLQGGGYNEQFF

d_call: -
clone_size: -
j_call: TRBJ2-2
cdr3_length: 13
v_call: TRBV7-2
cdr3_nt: TGTGCCAGCAGCAGCAGGGTTGCCGGGGAGCTGTTTTTT
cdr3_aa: CASSSRVAGELFF

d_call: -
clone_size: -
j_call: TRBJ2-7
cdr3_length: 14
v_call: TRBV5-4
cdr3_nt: TGTGCCAGCAGCTTGGGACTAGATAACTACGAGCAGTACTTC
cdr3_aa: CASSLGLDNYEQYF

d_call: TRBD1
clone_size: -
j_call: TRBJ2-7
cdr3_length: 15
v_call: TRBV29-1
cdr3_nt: TGCAGCGTTCAAGACTTTGCAGGGGGCTCCTACGAGCAGTACTTC
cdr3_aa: CSVQDFAGGSYEQYF

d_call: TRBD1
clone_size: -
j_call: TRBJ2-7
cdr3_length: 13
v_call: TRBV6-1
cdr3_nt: TGTGCCACCACAGACAGGGGTGGGTACGAGCAGTACTTC
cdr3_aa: CATTDRGGYEQYF

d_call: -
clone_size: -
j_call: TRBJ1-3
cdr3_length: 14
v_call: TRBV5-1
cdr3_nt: TGCGCCAGCAGCTTGTGGGGGCCTGGTGACACCATATATTTT
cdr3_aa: CASSLWGPGDTIYF

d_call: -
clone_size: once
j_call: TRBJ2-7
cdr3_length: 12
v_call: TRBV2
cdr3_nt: TGTGCCAGCTCCGACAGACTTTACGAGCAGTACTTC
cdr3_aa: CASSDRLYEQYF

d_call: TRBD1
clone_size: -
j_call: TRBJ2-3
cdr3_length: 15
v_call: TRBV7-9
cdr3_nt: TGTGCCAGCAGCCCATGGACAGGGAGCACAGATACGCAGTATTTT
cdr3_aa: CASSPWTGSTDTQYF

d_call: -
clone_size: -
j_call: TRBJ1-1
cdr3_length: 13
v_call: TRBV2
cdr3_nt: TGTGCCAGCAGACTAACCCGTGGCACTGAAGCTTTCTTT
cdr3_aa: CASRLTRGTEAFF

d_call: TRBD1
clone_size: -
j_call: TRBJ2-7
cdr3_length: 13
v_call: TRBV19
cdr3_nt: TGTGCCAGTAGTACCAGACAGGGGAACGAGCAGTACTTC
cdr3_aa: CASSTRQGNEQYF

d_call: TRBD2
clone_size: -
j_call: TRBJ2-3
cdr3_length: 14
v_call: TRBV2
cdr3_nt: TGTGCCAGCCGGGGGGTTCGTTTCACAGATACGCAGTATTTT
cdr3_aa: CASRGVRFTDTQYF

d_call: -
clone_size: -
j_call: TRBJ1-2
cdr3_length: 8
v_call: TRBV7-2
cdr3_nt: TGTGCCAGCAGCTTAGTCTCCTTC
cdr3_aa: CASSLVSF

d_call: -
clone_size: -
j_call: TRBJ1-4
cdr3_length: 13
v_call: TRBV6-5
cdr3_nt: TGTGCCAGCAGTCCTGGACAGAGTGAAAAACTGTTTTTT
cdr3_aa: CASSPGQSEKLFF

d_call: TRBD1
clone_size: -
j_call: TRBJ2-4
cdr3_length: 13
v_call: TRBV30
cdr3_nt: TGTGCCTGGGGGGGACAGGGAGGTAACATTCAGTACTTC
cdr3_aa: CAWGGQGGNIQYF

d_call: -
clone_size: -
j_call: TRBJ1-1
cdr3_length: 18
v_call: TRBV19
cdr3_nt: TGTGCCAGTAGTAATAAGGGCCCCGGGCGTACAGGGAACACTGAAGCTTTCTTT
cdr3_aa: CASSNKGPGRTGNTEAFF

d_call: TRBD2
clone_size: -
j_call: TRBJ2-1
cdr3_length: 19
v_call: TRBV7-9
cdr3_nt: TGTGCCAGCAGTTACGGACTAGCGGGGGGGGCAGCCCCCTACAATGAGCAGTTCTTC
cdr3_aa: CASSYGLAGGAAPYNEQFF

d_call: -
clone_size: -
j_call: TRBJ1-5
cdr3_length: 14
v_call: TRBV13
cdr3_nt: TGTGCCAGCAGCAGGCAGGGGTTCAGTCAGCCCCAGCATTTT
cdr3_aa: CASSRQGFSQPQHF

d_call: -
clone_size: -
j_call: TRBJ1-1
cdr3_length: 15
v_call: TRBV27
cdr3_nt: TGTGCCAGCAGTTTAGATGGGGGACTTGACACTGAAGCTTTCTTT
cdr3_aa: CASSLDGGLDTEAFF

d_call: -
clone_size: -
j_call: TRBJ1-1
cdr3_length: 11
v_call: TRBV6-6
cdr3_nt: TGTGCCAGCAGTCCAAACACTGAAGCTTTCTTT
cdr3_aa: CASSPNTEAFF

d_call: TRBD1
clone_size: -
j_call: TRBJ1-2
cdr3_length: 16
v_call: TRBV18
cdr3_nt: TGTGCCAGCTCCCCAAAACAGGGGGTCGGGAACTATGGCTACACCTTC
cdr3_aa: CASSPKQGVGNYGYTF

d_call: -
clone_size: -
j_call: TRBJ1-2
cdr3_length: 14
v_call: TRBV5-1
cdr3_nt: TGCGCCAGCAGCTTGGACAGAGCTAACTATGGCTACACCTTC
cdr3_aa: CASSLDRANYGYTF